This T cell receptor (beta chain) was captured in a study of cytomegalovirus exposure and HLA in healthy donors (dated by TCRdb to 2016 to 2017). Notes on the research overall: According to an earlier analysis of around 600 of the donors, some 180 million T cells yielded some 110 million unique TCR beta sequences and about 300 Gb of sequence data. An early release that covered roughly 600 HLA-typed donors contained approximately 300 gigabases of sequencing data and around 85 million unique TCR sequences. Among the 398 genotyped donors, around 81% belonged to the genetic ancestry cluster associated with self-reported Caucasian donors. The aim of the study was to test whether cataloging public T cell receptors could identify signatures of past pathogen exposure. The study used immunosequencing to profile the T cell repertoires of approximately 640 subjects and linked those repertoires to cytomegalovirus serostatus. In addition to the first cohort of 500 to 850 subjects, a separate validation cohort of approximately 110 different subjects was used. High-throughput TCR immunosequencing, statistical association of individual TCRs with disease status, and machine learning were combined to predict cytomegalovirus infection status. A later analysis re-analyzed previously published TCR beta repertoires from 550 to 700 donors and added high-resolution HLA genotyping to study TCR occurrence patterns. Rather than drawing on any new phenotypic data, the later analysis identified candidate immune exposures from TCR beta sequences and the way those sequences occurred across donors. An earlier analysis of about 600 of the donors used high-throughput TCR beta sequencing to judge whether each TCR beta V gene segment behaved as functional or pseudogenic. Alongside the repertoire data, information on donor age, sex, ethnicity and CMV serostatus was compiled. In a later genetic analysis, genome-wide SNP genotypes for about three fifths of the 666 donors were used, and that subset was treated as a discovery cohort. All discovery cohort repertoires had been generated on a single sequencing platform. HLA typing included class I and class II loci at four-digit resolution. The number of typed donors differed by locus: roughly 629-630 for A, B, C, DRB1 and DQB1; about 520 for DQA1; approximately 610 for DPA1; and roughly 450 for DPB1. A handful of DR-DQ haplotypes were handled as single units for association and clustering because linkage in the cohort was strong. On average, roughly 250,000 unique TCR beta nucleotide sequences were sequenced per donor among a few hundred genotyped donors of the cohort, with roughly 18% of those sequences being non-productive. Overall results and qualifications from the work: In a later analysis, 15,000 to 20,000 TCR beta sequences were associated with specific HLA alleles at a false discovery rate of 0.05. In the study, some 180 TCR beta chains were listed as associated with cytomegalovirus. For the cohort, immune exposure information was limited to CMV serostatus. A group of highly shared sequence variants was considered likely to be a technical artifact of the sequencing pipeline. While some public TCRs were present in many individuals, most TCR sequences turned up only very rarely across donors. A later analysis reported that several top co-occurrence clusters appeared linked to parvovirus B19, influenza, CMV and Epstein-Barr virus. Presence/absence analyses assumed roughly uniform sequencing depth across donors, an assumption that may not hold. A later genetic analysis reported fewer N-insertions in productive TCRs among donors in an Asian-associated ancestry cluster than the roughly 700-donor mean. In a later genetic analysis, a missense DCLRE1C variant was associated with V-gene and J-gene trimming of TCR beta chains, and the association was replicated in an independent cohort. Linkage disequilibrium might explain the correlated functional status among segregating V segments, but an unknown experimental factor could not be excluded. Because HLA typing was unavailable for some donors at each locus, only the typed subset was used in association tests. Because counts were too low, about 18 rarely observed V segments, including chromosome 9 orphons, were excluded from the earlier analysis of around 590 of the donors. Cytomegalovirus status was reported to be diagnosed by the classifier with high specificity and sensitivity in both the original and validation cohorts. Strong co-occurrence of HLA alleles, especially DR and DQ, made assigning TCR associations to individual alleles difficult. A further reported finding was that TCR beta sequences accurately predicted the HLA-A and HLA-B alleles for most subjects in the first cohort. Broadly in line with IMGT annotations, most TCR beta V segments showed up in productive rearrangements about 90% or about 30% of the time in an earlier analysis of around 550 of the donors. Some IMGT-functional V segments, including TRBV6-2 and TRBV6-3, could not be told apart with the 87-base-pair reads, so those segments were excluded. A later analysis found that HLA-associated TCR beta chains were more clonally expanded and had lower generation probabilities than equally common non-associated chains. In vitro tests confirmed that a few of the cytomegalovirus-associated TCR beta chains recognize cytomegalovirus antigens. Most CMV-associated TCR beta chains appeared to be HLA-restricted in a later analysis, and the HLA associations seemed to be driven largely by CMV exposure. In this cohort, only TCR beta chains were sequenced, and detectable features were limited by the absence of alpha or paired-chain data. In a later analysis, TCR association rates were found to vary across HLA loci, with the most associated TCRs seen for DRB1 alleles and the fewest for HLA-C alleles. The authors suggested that the approach could potentially be generalized to other disease states and immunological phenotypes.

Regarding this clone: Its binding antigen is unknown.

Libraries were built with the immunoSEQ multiplex PCR assay. For the multiplex PCR, a mixture combining 60 forward primers for TCR Vbeta segments and 13 reverse primers for TCR Jbeta segments was used. Amplification of the CDR3 region of rearranged TCR beta genes was performed with a multiplex PCR assay on genomic DNA. On the Illumina HiSeq System, the amplified TCR beta libraries were sequenced as 87-base-pair reads. The published analysis was carried out like this. A later analysis counted tens of millions of unique TCR beta chains across the 640 or so repertoires, and some 11 million of these chains were shared by at least two donors. Raw reads were error-corrected and collapsed into unique sequences by a nearest-neighbor algorithm in which closely related sequences were merged to remove PCR and sequencing errors. V, D and J gene segments were assigned by aligning CDR3 sequences to IMGT reference sequences. For a sequence to be retained, a match of at least six nucleotides was required to both a V gene segment and a J gene segment. Rearrangements were called productive when the CDR3 lacked stop codons and stayed in frame with V and J; all others were non-productive. CDR3 was defined by IMGT convention, running from the second conserved V-encoded cysteine to the conserved J-encoded phenylalanine. Sequences without an unambiguous match to a single V gene segment were excluded from the earlier analysis of a few hundred of the donors. In an earlier analysis of approximately 560 of the donors, a V segment was called functional when productive rearrangements were above 56.7%, and segregating when the standard deviation between donors exceeded 5%. A statistical classification framework was built to diagnose cytomegalovirus status from the catalog of TCR beta chain sequences. In a later analysis, V and J genes were assigned by comparing TCR nucleotide sequences against IMGT/GENE-DB human TR gene sequences. In a later analysis, CDR3 sequences and most-parsimonious VDJ recombination scenarios were assigned using the TCRdist pipeline. In a later analysis, each TCR beta chain was defined by its CDR3 amino acid sequence together with its V-gene family, and reads lacking a unique V-gene family were excluded. A later analysis removed 550 to 700 highly shared, low-generation-probability nucleotide sequences to deal with suspected cross-contamination and a sequencing artifact. In a later analysis, a clonal expansion index was calculated for each public chain from normalized within-repertoire ranks of inferred template counts. In a later analysis, generation probabilities were computed using a VDJ recombination model fitted to out-of-frame rearrangements, and the results were checked against IGoR. A later analysis scored TCR-TCR, TCR-HLA and TCR-CMV co-occurrence with hypergeometric tests, applying a repertoire-size bias correction to TCR pairs. False discovery rates were estimated in a later analysis by permuting HLA or CMV assignments 20 times. In a later analysis, co-occurring TCRs were grouped using DBSCAN, and TCRdist sequence similarity was added for clustering within HLA-allele-positive subsets. For co-occurrence clustering, repertoires with fewer than 30,000 or more than 120,000 public chains were excluded, along with roughly 5 repertoires with anomalous nucleotide sharing. The immuneACCESS repertoire file appears here via TCRdb, limited to in-frame rearrangements. These files lack a portion of the clones; in checked studies, under half of the deficit traces to unresolved V genes, and the cause of the others is not known. That table is the source of V, J and clone size, and D and trimming were worked out from the DNA. This sample's table contains roughly 53,000 clones. Less than 2.5% of the sample lies in the top ten.

The cohort comprised around 700 healthy bone marrow donors. At the time of sampling, every cohort member was nominally healthy, though immune exposures that went unrecorded were likely present. The donor was CMV seronegative and was included in the group of a few hundred seronegative cohort members. A peripheral blood sample was provided by each donor, and peripheral blood mononuclear cells were used for TCR beta sequencing. Genomic DNA extraction from the blood cell samples was performed with the Qiagen DNeasy Blood Extraction Kit. The germline V gene gives CDR1 as SGHRS and CDR2 as YFSETQ. Compared with germline, V lacks 4 bases and J lacks 6 bases; bases without a gene match: 7. The CDR3 measures 16 amino acids from cysteine to phenylalanine. The retained sequence is limited to the CDR3, 48 bases, with the frame set at the first base.

Sample: PBMCs. The source is a female donor in good health and CMV-seronegative. The sequence joins TRBV5-1 to TRBJ2-1; TRBD2 lines up with 13 middle nucleotides. CDR3 protein: CASSPTSGRATNEQFF. The sequenced DNA is TGCGCCAGCAGCCCCACTAGCGGGAGGGCAACCAATGAGCAGTTCTTC.